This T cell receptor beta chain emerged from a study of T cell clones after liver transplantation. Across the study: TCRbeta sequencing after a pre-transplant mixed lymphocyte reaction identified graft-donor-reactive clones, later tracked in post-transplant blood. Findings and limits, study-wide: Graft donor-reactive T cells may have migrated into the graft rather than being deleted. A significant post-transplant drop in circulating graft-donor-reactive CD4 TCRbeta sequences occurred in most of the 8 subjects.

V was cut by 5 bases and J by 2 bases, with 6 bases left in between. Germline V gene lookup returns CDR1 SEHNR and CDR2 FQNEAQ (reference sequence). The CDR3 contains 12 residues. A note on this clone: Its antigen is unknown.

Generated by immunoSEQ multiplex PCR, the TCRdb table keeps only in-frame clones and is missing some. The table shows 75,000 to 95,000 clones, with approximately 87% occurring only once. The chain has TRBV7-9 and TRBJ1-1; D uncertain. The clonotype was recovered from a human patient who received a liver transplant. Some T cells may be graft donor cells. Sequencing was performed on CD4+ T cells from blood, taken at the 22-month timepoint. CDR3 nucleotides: TGTGCCAGCAGCCCCTATAACACTGAAGCTTTCTTT. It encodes CASSPYNTEAFF.